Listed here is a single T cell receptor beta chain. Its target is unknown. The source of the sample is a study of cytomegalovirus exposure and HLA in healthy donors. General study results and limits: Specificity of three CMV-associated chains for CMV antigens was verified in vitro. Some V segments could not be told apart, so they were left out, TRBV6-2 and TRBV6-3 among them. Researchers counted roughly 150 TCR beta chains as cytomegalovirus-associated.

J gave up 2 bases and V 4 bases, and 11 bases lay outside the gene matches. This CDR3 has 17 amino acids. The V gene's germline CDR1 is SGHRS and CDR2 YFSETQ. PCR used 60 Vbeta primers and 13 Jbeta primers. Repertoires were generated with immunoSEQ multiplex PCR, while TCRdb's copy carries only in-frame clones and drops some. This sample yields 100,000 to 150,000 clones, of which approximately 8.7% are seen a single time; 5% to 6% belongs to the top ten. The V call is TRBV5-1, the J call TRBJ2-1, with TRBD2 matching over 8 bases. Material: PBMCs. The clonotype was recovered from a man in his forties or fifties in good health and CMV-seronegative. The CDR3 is CASSLTISGETYNEQFF. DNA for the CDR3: TGCGCCAGCAGCCTGACGATTAGCGGGGAAACCTACAATGAGCAGTTCTTC.